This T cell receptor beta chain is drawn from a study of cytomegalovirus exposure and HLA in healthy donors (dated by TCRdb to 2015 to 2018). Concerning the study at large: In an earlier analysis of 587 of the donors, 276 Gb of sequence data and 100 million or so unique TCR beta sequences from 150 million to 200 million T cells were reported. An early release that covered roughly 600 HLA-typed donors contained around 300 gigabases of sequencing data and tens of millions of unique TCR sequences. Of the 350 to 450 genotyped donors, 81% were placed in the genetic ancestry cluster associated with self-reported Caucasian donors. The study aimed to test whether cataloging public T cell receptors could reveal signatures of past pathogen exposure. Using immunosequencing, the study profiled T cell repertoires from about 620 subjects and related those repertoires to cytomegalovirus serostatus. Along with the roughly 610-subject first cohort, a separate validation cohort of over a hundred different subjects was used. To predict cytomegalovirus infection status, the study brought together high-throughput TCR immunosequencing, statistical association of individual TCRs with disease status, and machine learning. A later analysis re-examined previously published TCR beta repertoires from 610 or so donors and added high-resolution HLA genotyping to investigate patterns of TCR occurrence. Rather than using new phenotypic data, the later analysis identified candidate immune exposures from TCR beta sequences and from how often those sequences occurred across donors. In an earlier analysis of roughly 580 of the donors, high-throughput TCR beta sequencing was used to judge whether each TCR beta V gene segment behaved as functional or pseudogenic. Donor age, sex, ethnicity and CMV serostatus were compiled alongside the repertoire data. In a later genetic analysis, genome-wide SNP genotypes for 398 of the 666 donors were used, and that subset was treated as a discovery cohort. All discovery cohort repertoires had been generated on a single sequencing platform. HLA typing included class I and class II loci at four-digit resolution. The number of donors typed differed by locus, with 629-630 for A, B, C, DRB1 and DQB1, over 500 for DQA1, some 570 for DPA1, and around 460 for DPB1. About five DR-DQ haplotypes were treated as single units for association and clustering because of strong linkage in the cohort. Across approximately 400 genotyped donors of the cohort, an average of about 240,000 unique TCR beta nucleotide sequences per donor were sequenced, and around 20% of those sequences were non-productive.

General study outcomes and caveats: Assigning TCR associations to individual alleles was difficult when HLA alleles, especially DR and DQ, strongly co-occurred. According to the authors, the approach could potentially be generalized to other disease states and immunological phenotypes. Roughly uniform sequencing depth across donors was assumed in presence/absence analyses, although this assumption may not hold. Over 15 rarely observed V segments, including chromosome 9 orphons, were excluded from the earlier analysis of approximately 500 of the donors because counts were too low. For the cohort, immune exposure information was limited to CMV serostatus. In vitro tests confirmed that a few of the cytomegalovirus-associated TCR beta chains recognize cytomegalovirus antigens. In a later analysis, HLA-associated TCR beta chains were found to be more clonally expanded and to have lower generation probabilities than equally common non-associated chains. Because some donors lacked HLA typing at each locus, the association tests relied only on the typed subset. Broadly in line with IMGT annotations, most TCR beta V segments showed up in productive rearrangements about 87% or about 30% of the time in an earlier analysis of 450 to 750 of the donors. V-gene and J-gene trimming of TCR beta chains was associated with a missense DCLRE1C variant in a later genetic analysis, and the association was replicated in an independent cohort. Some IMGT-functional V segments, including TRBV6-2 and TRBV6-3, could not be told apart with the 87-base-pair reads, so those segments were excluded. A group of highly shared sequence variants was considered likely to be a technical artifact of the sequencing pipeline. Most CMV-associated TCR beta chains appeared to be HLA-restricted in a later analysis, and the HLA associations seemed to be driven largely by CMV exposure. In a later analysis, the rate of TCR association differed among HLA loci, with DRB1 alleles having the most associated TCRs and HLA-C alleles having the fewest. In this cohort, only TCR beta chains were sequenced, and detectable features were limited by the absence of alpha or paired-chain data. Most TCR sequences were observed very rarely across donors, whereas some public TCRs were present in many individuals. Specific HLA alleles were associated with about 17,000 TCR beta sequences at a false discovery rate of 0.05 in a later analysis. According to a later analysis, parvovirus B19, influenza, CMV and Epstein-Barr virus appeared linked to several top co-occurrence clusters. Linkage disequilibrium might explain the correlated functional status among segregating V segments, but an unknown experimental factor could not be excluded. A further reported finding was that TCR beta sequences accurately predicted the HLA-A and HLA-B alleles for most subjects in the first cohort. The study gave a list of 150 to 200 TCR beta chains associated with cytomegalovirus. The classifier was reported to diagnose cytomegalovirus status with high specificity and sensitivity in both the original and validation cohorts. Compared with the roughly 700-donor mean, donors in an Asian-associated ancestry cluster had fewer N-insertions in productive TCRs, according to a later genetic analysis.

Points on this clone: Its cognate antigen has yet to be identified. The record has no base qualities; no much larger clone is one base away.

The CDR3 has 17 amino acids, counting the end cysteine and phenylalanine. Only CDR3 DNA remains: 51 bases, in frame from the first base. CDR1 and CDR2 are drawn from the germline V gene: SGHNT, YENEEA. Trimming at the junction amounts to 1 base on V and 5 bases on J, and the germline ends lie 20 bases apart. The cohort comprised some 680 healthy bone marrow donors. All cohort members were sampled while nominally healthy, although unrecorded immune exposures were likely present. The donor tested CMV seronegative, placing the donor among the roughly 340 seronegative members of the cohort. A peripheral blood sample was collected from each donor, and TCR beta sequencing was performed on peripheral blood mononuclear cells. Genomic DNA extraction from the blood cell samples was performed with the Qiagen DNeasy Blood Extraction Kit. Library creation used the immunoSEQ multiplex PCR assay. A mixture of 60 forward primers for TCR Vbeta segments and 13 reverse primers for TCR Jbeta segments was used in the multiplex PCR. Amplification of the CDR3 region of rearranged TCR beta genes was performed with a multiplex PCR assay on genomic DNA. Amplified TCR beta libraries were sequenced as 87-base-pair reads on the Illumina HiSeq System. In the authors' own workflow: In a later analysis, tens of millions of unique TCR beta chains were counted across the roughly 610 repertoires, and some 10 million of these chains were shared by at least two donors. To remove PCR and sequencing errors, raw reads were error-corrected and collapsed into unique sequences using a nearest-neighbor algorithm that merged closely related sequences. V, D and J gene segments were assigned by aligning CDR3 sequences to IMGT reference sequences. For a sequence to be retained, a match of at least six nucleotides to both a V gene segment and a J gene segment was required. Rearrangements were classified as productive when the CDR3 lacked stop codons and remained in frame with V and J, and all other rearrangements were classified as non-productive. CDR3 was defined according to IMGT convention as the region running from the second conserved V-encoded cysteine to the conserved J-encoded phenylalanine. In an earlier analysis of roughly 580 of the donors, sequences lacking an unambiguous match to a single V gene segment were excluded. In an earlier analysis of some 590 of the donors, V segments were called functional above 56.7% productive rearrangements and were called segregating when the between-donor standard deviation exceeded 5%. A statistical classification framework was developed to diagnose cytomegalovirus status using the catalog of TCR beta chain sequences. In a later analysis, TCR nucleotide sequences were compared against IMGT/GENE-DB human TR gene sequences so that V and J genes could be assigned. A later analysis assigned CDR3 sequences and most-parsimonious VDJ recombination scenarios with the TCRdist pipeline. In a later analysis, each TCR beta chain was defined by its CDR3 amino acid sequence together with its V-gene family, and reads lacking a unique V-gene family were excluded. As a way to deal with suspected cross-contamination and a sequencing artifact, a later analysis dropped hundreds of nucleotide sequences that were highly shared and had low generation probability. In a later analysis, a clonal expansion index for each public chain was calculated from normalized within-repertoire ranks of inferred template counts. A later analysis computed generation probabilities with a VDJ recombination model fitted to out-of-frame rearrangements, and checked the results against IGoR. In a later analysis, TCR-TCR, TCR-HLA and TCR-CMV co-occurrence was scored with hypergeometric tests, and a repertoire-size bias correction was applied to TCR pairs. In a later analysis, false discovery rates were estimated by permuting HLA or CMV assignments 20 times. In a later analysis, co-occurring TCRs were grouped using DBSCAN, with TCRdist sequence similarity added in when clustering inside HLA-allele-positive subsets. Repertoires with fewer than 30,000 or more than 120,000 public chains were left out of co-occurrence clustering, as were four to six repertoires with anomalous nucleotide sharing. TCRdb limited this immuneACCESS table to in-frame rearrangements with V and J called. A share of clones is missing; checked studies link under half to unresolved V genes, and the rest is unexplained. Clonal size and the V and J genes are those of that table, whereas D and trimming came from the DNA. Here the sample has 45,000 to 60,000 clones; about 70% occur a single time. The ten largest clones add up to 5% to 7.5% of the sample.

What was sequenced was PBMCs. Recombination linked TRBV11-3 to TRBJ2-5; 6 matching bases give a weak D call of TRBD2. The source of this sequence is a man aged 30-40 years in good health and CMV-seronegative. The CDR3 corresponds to CASSLGASAPLGETQYF. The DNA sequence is TGTGCCAGCAGCTTAGGGGCTAGCGCACCGTTGGGGGAGACCCAGTACTTC. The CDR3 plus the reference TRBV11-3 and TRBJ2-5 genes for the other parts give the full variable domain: EAGVVQSPRYKIIEKKQPVAFWCNPISGHNTLYWYLQNLGQGPELLIRYENEEAVDDSQLPKDRFSAERLKGVDSTLKIQPAELGDSAVYLCASSLGASAPLGETQYFGPGTRLLVL.